The T cell receptor (beta chain) described here comes from a study of regulatory T cells in long-lasting Graves disease. At the level of the study: Those with persistent Graves' disease had received antithyroid drugs for over 5 years with positive TSH receptor antibodies.

Noted time point: persistent/refractory GD, antithyroid drugs over 5 years with positive TRAb. PBMC-derived RNA was used for the TCR library. EDTA tubes received approximately 9 milliliters of collected peripheral blood. The table lists this clonotype with many counts. J was trimmed by 8 bases and V by 6 bases; bases with no gene match: 10. CDR3 size: 14 residues. The germline gives CDR1 SNHLY, CDR2 FYNNEI. The authors built TCR beta libraries using iRepertoire HTBI primers and Arm-PCR of CDR3 regions. TCRdb used MiXCR to reprocess the multiplex PCR reads, holding one entry per CDR3 protein. The table records approximately 500,000 distinct CDR3 sequences, roughly 21% of them present only once.

Material: peripheral blood mononuclear cells (PBMCs), obtained when the disease was refractory, from a patient treated with antithyroid drugs. V gene TRBV2 combines with J gene TRBJ1-2, with TRBD1 matching over 9 bases. This receptor was obtained from a female donor with Graves disease. CDR3 in DNA: TGTGCCAGCAGCAAGGAGGGACAGGGCATCGGCTACACCTTC. Protein product: CASSKEGQGIGYTF.